This entry features one T cell receptor (beta chain) sequence. Its matching antigen is unknown. This entry belongs to a study of cytomegalovirus exposure and HLA in healthy donors. Study observations and caveats: Three chains tied to CMV proved CMV antigen-specific in vitro.

The PCR employed 60 Vbeta primers together with 13 Jbeta primers. Profiled with immunoSEQ multiplex PCR; TCRdb holds only in-frame clones, not every one. The sample lists over 85,000 clones, about three quarters occurring once. This TCR came from a woman aged 55-69 years in good health and CMV-seropositive. The sample was PBMCs.

The CDR3 DNA is TGTGCCAGCAGGGGGACAGGGGAACAGCCCCAGCATTTT. This sequence encodes CASRGTGEQPQHF. The rearrangement joins TRBV28 to TRBJ1-5; 10 positions agree with TRBD1. The V and J ends lost 6 bases and 7 bases, in that order; junction bases with no gene match: 3. Germline CDR1 reads MDHEN; CDR2 reads SYDVKM. CDR3 length equals 13 residues.